These 15 T cell receptor beta chains were sequenced from one sample in a study of OX40 agonist ivuxolimab in advanced cancers. Repertoires were generated with immunoSEQ multiplex PCR, while TCRdb's copy carries only in-frame clones and drops some. The table lists roughly 29,000 clones, approximately 90% of them singletons. This specimen was CD4+ or CD8+ T cells sorted from blood, taken in a trial of the OX40 agonist ivuxolimab. These receptor sequences come from an adult with an advanced solid tumor such as melanoma, head and neck, liver or kidney cancer.

The V and J genes are TRBV6-1 and TRBJ2-7, with TRBD1 matching 11 bases. This CDR3 contains 15 residues. V lost 8 bases, J lost 3 bases, and 9 bases stayed unmatched. Per germline, CDR1 MNHNS and CDR2 SASEGT. The CDR3 loop is CASEVGTGGNYEQYF. As DNA, the CDR3 is TGTGCCAGCGAGGTCGGGACAGGGGGAAACTACGAGCAGTACTTC.

CDR3 sequence (DNA): TGTGCCAGCAGTCAACAGGAAGCGAACACTGAAGCTTTCTTT. The encoded protein is CASSQQEANTEAFF. The chain employs TRBV27 and TRBJ1-1, with D possibly being TRBD1 (5 bases). Per germline, CDR1 MNHEY and CDR2 SMNVEV (reference sequence). The V end was cut by 5 bases, the J end by 1 base, with 11 bases between. The CDR3 totals 14 residues.

J is TRBJ2-1 and V is TRBV7-9; 14 bases are shared with TRBD2. Looked up from germline, CDR1 is SEHNR and CDR2 is FQNEAQ (reference sequence). This CDR3 spans 16 amino acids. Trimming took 5 bases from V and 3 from J; bases not matched to a gene: 3. CDR3 DNA: TGTGCCAGCAGCCTGACTAGCGGGAGGGTCTACAATGAGCAGTTCTTC. Translating gives CASSLTSGRVYNEQFF.

This chain joins TRBV28 and TRBJ2-1; D possibly corresponds to TRBD2 (5 bases). CDR1 MDHEN and CDR2 SYDVKM come from the germline V gene. The germline V and J ends were trimmed by 4 bases and 3 bases, with 13 bases remaining between them. This CDR3 contains 15 residues. CDR3 residues: CASSSSRGYYNEQFF. CDR3 nucleotide sequence: TGTGCCAGCAGTTCGTCACGGGGTTACTACAATGAGCAGTTCTTC. The whole variable domain, filled in from reference TRBV28 and TRBJ2-1, reads DVKVTQSSRYLVKRTGEKVFLECVQDMDHENMFWYRQDPGLGLRLIYFSYDVKMKEKGDIPEGYSVSREKKERFSLILESASTNQTSMYLCASSSSRGYYNEQFFGPGTRLTVL.

The rearrangement joins TRBV11-2 to TRBJ1-2, with 9 positions matching TRBD1. J gave up 4 bases and V 5 bases, and 8 bases lay outside the gene matches. CDR1 and CDR2 (germline): SGHAT, FQNNGV. The CDR3 loop spans 15 amino acids. The CDR3 DNA reads TGTGCCAGCAGCCGCCACAGGGGGCTGTTCTATGGCTACACCTTC. Residues: CASSRHRGLFYGYTF.

This chain links TRBV27 with TRBJ1-2, with D tentatively TRBD1 (5 bases). Trimming removed 5 bases at V and 4 bases at J, with 14 bases between. The CDR3 loop spans 14 amino acids. Germline loops: CDR1 MNHEY, CDR2 SMNVEV (reference sequence). CDR3 loop: CASSPRDGSYGYTF. CDR3 nucleotide sequence: TGTGCCAGCAGTCCCCGGGACGGATCCTATGGCTACACCTTC.

The chain combines TRBV30 with TRBJ2-1; D possibly corresponds to TRBD1 (5 bases). The germline CDR1 and CDR2 sequences are GTSNPN and SVGIG (reference sequence). The CDR3 consists of 12 residues. Trimming cost V 5 bases and J 7 bases, with 12 bases left between them. In nucleotides, the CDR3 is TGTGCCTGGGGGGAACAGGTTAATGAGCAGTTCTTC. Residues: CAWGEQVNEQFF. Supplemented by reference TRBV30 and TRBJ2-1, the full variable domain reads SQTIHQWPATLVQPVGSPLSLECTVEGTSNPNLYWYRQAAGRGLQLLFYSVGIGQISSEVPQNLSASRPQDRQFILSSKKLLLSDSGFYLCAWGEQVNEQFFGPGTRLTVL.

This chain joins TRBV9 and TRBJ2-3; TRBD2 matches 10 bases. In germline, CDR1 is SGDLS, CDR2 YYNGEE. The CDR3 extends over 16 amino acids. J was trimmed by 6 bases and V by 4 bases; bases with no gene match: 11. The CDR3 sequence: CASSSRSGGVMDTQYF. CDR3 nucleotide sequence: TGTGCCAGCAGCTCCAGAAGCGGGGGGGTTATGGATACGCAGTATTTT.

V is TRBV18 and J is TRBJ2-4; 11 bases agree with TRBD1. Germline lookup yields CDR1 KGHSH and CDR2 LQKENI. Losses at the gene ends were 1 base for V and 1 base for J; bases not matched to a gene: 3. The CDR3 is 17 residues long. The chain's CDR3 is CASSPRTGGPAKNIQYF. In nucleotides, the CDR3 is TGTGCCAGCTCACCACGGACAGGGGGCCCGGCCAAAAACATTCAGTACTTC.

The rearrangement uses TRBV5-1 and TRBJ1-1; TRBD1 agrees at 12 bases. V lost 2 bases and J lost 7; bases outside the gene matches: 15. This CDR3 contains 18 residues. Germline V gene lookup returns CDR1 SGHRS and CDR2 YFSETQ. Written as DNA, the CDR3 is TGCGCCAGCAGCTTTTTATCCACCTTGGGACAGGGGGCAGATGAAGCTTTCTTT. Its translation: CASSFLSTLGQGADEAFF.

The chain employs TRBV27 and TRBJ2-1; D is unresolved. V was cut by 5 bases and J by 2 bases, with 16 bases left in between. Germline CDR1 reads MNHEY; CDR2 reads SMNVEV (reference sequence). This CDR3 has 16 residues. CDR3 in amino acids: CASSPSSGEAYNEQFF. The CDR3 nucleotides read TGTGCCAGCAGTCCCTCTTCTGGAGAGGCCTACAATGAGCAGTTCTTC.

This clone was picked up one time. The CDR3 nucleotides are TGTGCCAGAAGCTTGTTTGACAGACTACCGGGCGGGGAGCTGTTTTTT. Its translation is CARSLFDRLPGGELFF. The rearrangement uses TRBV5-3 and TRBJ2-2; D is tentatively TRBD1 or TRBD2 (5 bases each). TRBV5-3 is filed as an ORF, its function uncertain. This CDR3 has 16 residues. Trimming stripped 1 base from V and 7 bases from J, with 17 bases between.

CDR3 in amino acids: CASRPFVRGGYGYTF. The CDR3 nucleotides read TGCGCCAGCAGACCCTTCGTGAGGGGCGGGTATGGCTACACCTTC. The chain has TRBV4-1 and TRBJ1-2; a weak D match, TRBD1 (5 bases). This CDR3 has 15 amino acids. Per germline, CDR1 MGHRA and CDR2 YSYEKL. Trimming stripped 6 bases from V and 5 bases from J, with 19 bases between.

This chain connects TRBV4-1 to TRBJ2-7; D is unresolved. CDR3 size: 13 residues. V was trimmed by 4 bases and J by 1 base, leaving 8 bases between them. Germline-derived CDR1 and CDR2 are MGHRA and YSYEKL. CDR3 sequence (DNA): TGCGCCAGCAGCCCACGGGTTTCCTACGAGCAGTACTTC. It is translated as CASSPRVSYEQYF.

The gene calls are TRBV19 and TRBJ1-5; D remains unclear. The CDR3 totals 15 residues. From germline, CDR1 is LNHDA and CDR2 SQIVND (reference sequence). Trimming removed 0 bases from V and 4 bases from J, with 10 bases in between. The CDR3 reads CASSIDPGTNQPQHF. For the CDR3, the DNA is TGTGCCAGTAGTATAGATCCTGGCACAAATCAGCCCCAGCATTTT.